The T cell receptor (beta chain) described here comes from a study of blood T cell repertoires in COVID-19. Produced via immunoSEQ multiplex PCR; TCRdb's table is partial and in-frame only. This table holds 150,000 to 200,000 clones, about 88% found once. The V end lost 0 bases, the J end lost 6 bases, and 8 bases lay between the germline ends. This CDR3 spans 13 amino acids. From germline, CDR1 is LGHDT and CDR2 YNNKEL (reference sequence). This rearrangement joins TRBV3-1 (or the pseudogene TRBV3-2) to TRBJ1-2, with D possibly matching TRBD1 (5 bases). The TCR originated in a woman older than 75 with acute or convalescent COVID-19. Sequencing was performed on peripheral blood. CDR3 sequence (DNA): TGTGCCAGCAGCCAAGACACAGGAAATGGCTACACCTTC. The encoded protein is CASSQDTGNGYTF.